Given below is one T cell receptor beta chain in context. The specificity of this receptor is unknown. Base qualities are not recorded, but no much larger clone differs from it by a single base. CDR1 and CDR2, per the germline V gene (reference sequence), are LNHDA and SQIVND. The CDR3 numbers 14 residues from cysteine through phenylalanine. Only the CDR3 portion is preserved as DNA: 42 bases, with reading frame beginning at the first base. V is clipped by 3 bases and J by 1 base, and the sequence between their germline boundaries is 9 bases long. These data originate in a study of radiation and T cells in renal cell carcinoma (dated by TCRdb to about 2020). About the study as a whole: The samples were drawn from a clinical trial, where primary renal cell carcinomas were treated with 15 Gy of stereotactic body radiation therapy and then removed by nephrectomy 4 weeks afterward. A total of 4,016,671 unique CDR3 nucleotide sequences, encoding around 2.7 million unique CDR3 amino acid sequences, were found across all 50 or so samples. A total of some 55 samples underwent TCR beta sequencing, made up of about 26 tumors and about 27 peripheral blood samples. Results the study describes overall, beyond this receptor: Top tumor clonotypes rose in blood from baseline to 2 weeks post-radiation, then contracted by 4 weeks, suggesting transient expansion of tumor-resident clones. Blood repertoire dynamics were not followed beyond 4 weeks after treatment. Because the trial had a single-armed design, the trial could not examine how radiation dose or scheduling affected the TCR repertoire. Because pretreatment tumor biopsies were not available, the baseline intratumoral presence of clonotypes could not be determined.

TCR beta libraries were generated from genomic DNA with the immunoSEQ kit, following the manufacturer's recommendations. For library preparation, a first multiplex PCR was performed with proprietary primers, followed by a second PCR in which unique barcodes were added, and bead cleanups were performed after each round. Each sample batch included a kit-provided positive control reaction and a negative control reaction. The final libraries underwent checking on an Agilent 4200 TapeStation D1000 ScreenTape, volumetric pooling, and quantification by qPCR. Sequencing ran on an Illumina NextSeq500 with a MidOutput 150-cycle cartridge, using 156 Read1 and 15 Index1 cycles with kit custom primers. The pooled library was loaded at roughly 0.9 pM with about 21% PhiX control spiked in. The paper's processing steps were these. Vendor-processed data were analyzed in R, with a clonotype defined as all T cells sharing the same CDR3 nucleotide sequence. For clone abundance analyses, frequencies were normalized to the 10,000 most abundant clones per sample. Public T cell clones, which averaged fewer than five per sample, were removed prior to analysis. A difference in abundance of at least 32-fold between compartments was used to define tumor-enriched and baseline blood-enriched clonotypes. A beta-binomial differential abundance model was applied to find clonotypes that expanded or contracted between blood time points. Similarity between tumor and blood repertoires was quantified using the Baroni-Urbani and Buser coefficient, and groups were compared with two-tailed Wilcoxon tests in R. Drawn from immuneACCESS, this table holds only the in-frame rearrangements with V and J called that TCRdb kept. Clones are partly lost; checked studies trace under half to an unresolved V gene and leave the rest unexplained. The V and J calls and the clone size are those of that table, but D and trimming were determined from the DNA. This sample lists roughly 150,000 clones; roughly 87% were detected once. Under 15% of the sample belongs to the ten largest clones.

The sample's time point label is to be understood as: blood 2 weeks post-SBRT. Read against the paper, the sample's treatment or condition label means: 15 Gy SBRT to primary tumor, nephrectomy 4 weeks later. To follow tumor-enriched clonotypes, serial peripheral blood was collected from radiation-treated patients at baseline and at 2 weeks and 4 weeks after SBRT. Every patient had renal cell carcinoma of clear cell pathology. Genomic DNA for TCR sequencing was prepared using the QIAamp DNA Blood Mini Kit (Qiagen). Only samples passing all quality control checks were included in the analyses. The chain couples TRBV19 to TRBJ1-1, with TRBD1 tentatively as D gene (5 bases match). The TCR was taken from a woman aged 45-59 years with renal cell carcinoma. The material sequenced was blood, taken from a patient whose treatment included radiotherapy and nephrectomy. The base sequence is TGTGCCAGTAGTATGGAGAGGGGGAACACTGAAGCTTTCTTT. The translation is CASSMERGNTEAFF.